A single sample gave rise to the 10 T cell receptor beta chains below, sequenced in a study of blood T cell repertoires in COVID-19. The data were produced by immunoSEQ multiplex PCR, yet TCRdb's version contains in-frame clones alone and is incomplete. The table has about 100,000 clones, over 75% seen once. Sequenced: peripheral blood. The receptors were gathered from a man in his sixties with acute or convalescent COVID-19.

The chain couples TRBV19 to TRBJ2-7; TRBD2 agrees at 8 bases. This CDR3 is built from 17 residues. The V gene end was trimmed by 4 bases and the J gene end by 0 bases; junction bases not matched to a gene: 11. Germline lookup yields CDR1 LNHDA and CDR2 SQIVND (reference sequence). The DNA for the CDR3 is TGTGCCAGTAGTACTCGGGGTAGCGGGACGTACTCCTACGAGCAGTACTTC. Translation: CASSTRGSGTYSYEQYF. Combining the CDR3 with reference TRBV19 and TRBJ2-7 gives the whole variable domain DGGITQSPKYLFRKEGQNVTLSCEQNLNHDAMYWYRQDPGQGLRLIYYSQIVNDFQKGDIAEGYSVSREKKESFPLTVTSAQKNPTAFYLCASSTRGSGTYSYEQYFGPGTRLTVT.

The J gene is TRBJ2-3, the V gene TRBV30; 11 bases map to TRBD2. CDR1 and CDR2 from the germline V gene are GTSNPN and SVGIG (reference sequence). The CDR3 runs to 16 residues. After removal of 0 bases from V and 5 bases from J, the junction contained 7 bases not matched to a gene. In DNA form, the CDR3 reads TGTGCCTGGAGTGTAGGACTAGCGGGTAGAGGAGATACGCAGTATTTT. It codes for CAWSVGLAGRGDTQYF.

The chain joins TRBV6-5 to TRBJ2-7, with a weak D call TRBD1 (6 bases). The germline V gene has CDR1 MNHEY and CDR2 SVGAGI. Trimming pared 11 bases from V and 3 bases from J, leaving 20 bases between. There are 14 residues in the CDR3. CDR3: CAGAPRQADYEQYF. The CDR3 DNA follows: TGTGCCGGAGCCCCCAGACAGGCGGACTACGAGCAGTACTTC.

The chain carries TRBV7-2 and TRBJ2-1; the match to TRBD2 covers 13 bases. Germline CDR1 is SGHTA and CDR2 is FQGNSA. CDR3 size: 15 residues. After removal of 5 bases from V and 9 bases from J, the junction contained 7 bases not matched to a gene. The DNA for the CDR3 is TGTGCCAGCAGCCCTTCTGGGACTAGCGGGATTGAGCAGTTCTTC. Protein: CASSPSGTSGIEQFF.

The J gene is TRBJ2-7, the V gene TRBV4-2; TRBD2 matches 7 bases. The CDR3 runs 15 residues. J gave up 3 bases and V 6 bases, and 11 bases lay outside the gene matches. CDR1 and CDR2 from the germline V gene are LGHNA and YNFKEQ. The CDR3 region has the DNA TGTGCCAGCAGTTTGGGGGGGGTGAAGAACTACGAGCAGTACTTC. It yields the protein CASSLGGVKNYEQYF.

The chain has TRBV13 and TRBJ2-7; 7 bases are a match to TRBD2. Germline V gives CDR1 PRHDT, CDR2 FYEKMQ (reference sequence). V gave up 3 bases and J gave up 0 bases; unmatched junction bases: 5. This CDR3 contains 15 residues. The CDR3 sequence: CASSFGGSSSYEQYF. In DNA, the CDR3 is TGTGCCAGCAGCTTTGGCGGGAGCAGCTCCTACGAGCAGTACTTC. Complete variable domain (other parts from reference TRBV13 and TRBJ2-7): AAGVIQSPRHLIKEKRETATLKCYPIPRHDTVYWYQQGPGQDPQFLISFYEKMQSDKGSIPDRFSAQQFSDYHSELNMSSLELGDSALYFCASSFGGSSSYEQYFGPGTRLTVT.

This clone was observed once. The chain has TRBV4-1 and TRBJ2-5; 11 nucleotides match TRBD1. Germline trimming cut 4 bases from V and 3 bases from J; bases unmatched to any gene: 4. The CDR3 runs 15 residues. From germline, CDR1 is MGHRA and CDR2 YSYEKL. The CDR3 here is CASSLGQGGKETQYF. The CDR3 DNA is TGCGCCAGCAGCCTGGGACAGGGGGGGAAAGAGACCCAGTACTTC.

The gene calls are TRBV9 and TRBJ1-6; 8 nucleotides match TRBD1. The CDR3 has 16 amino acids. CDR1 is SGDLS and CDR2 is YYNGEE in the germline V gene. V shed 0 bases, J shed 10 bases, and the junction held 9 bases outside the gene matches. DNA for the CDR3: TGTGCCAGCAGCGTAGAAGGAGGACAGGGTGGATCACCCCTCCACTTT. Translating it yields CASSVEGGQGGSPLHF.

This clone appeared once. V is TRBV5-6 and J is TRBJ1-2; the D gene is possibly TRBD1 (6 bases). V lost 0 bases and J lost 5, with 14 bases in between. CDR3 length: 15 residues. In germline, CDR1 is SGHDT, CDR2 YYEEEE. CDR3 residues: CASSLAGTSQYGYTF. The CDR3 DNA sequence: TGTGCCAGCAGCTTGGCCGGGACAAGTCAGTATGGCTACACCTTC.

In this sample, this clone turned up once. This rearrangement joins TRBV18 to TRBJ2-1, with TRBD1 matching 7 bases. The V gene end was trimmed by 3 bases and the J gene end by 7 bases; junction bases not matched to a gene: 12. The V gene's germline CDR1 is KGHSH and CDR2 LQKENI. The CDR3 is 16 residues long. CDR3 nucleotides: TGTGCCAGCTCACCGCAGGGACAGAGCCAAAATAATGAGCAGTTCTTC. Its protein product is CASSPQGQSQNNEQFF.